This T cell receptor (beta chain) is from a study of T cells after somatic rescue of genetic block. Profiled with immunoSEQ multiplex PCR; TCRdb holds only in-frame clones, not every one. This table has about 72,000 clones, approximately 90% appearing once. This CDR3 has 14 residues. Germline V gives CDR1 SGHAT, CDR2 FQNNGV. Trimming pared 5 bases from V and 4 bases from J, leaving 9 bases between. This clone was seen a single time. What was sequenced was peripheral blood mononuclear cells (PBMCs). This chain uses TRBV11-2 with TRBJ2-6; D call uncertain. This TCR came from a man under 40. This CDR3 is CASSPIRGANVLTF. DNA for the CDR3: TGTGCCAGCAGCCCGATACGGGGGGCCAACGTCCTGACTTTC.